This TCR beta chain was sequenced for a study of T-cell memory formation after mild COVID-19. UMIs and sample barcodes were carried by the TCR alpha and TCR beta cDNA libraries that 5'RACE produced using constant-segment primers. TCRdb recomputed calls from the 5' RACE reads with MiXCR, one row per CDR3 protein. Counted here are roughly 340,000 distinct CDR3 sequences, 20% to 25% occurring once; the ten biggest clones make up 21%. The junction had 10 bases not matched to a gene; V was cut back by 4 bases and J by 3 bases. The CDR3 spans 18 residues. The V gene's germline CDR1 is SGHTA and CDR2 FQGTGA.

Sequencing was done on a sample of PBMCs or a T cell subset sorted from them (not recorded which). V usage is TRBV7-3 and J usage is TRBJ2-2; TRBD1 aligns across 11 bases. This receptor was taken from a man aged 18 to 29 who had mild COVID-19 (a few samples of this study predate the infection). Cell type and time point are not known. CDR3 protein: CASSSDRGRRGYTGELFF. In nucleotides, the CDR3 is TGTGCCAGCAGCTCGGACAGGGGGCGCCGTGGTTACACCGGGGAGCTGTTTTTT.